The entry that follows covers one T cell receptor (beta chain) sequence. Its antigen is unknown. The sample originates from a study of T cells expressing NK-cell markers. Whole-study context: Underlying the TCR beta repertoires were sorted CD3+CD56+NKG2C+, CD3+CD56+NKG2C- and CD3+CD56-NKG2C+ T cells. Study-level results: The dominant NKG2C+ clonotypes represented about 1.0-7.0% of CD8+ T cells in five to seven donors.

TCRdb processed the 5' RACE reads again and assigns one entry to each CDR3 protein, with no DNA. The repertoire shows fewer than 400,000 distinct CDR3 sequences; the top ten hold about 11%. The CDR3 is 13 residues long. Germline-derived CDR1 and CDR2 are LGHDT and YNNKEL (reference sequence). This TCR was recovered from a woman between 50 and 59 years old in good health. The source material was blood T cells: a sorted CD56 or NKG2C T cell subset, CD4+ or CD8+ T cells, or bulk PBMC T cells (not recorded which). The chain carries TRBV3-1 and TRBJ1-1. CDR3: CASSQRQQGEAFF.